Below, 2 T cell receptor beta chains from the same sample are listed, as sequenced in a study of graft-versus-host responses after intestinal transplantation. Libraries were prepared by immunoSEQ multiplex PCR; TCRdb keeps only in-frame clonotypes and omits some of them. The profile shows 55,000 to 70,000 clones, around nine tenths of them singletons. The specimen was PBMCs, collected roughly 120 days after intestinal transplantation. All receptors derive from a human patient who received an intestinal transplant, so some T cells may come from the graft donor.

The chain combines TRBV10-3 with TRBJ2-2; 9 positions match TRBD2. Germline assignment: CDR1 ENHRY and CDR2 SYGVKD. Trimming took 4 bases from V and 5 from J; bases not matched to a gene: 5. This CDR3 comprises 15 residues. The DNA of the CDR3 is TGTGCCATCAGTGGGGGGCTAGCGGGGACCGGGGAGCTGTTTTTT. This encodes CAISGGLAGTGELFF.

This rearrangement joins TRBV27 to TRBJ2-1; TRBD2 aligns across 9 bases. CDR3 length: 15 amino acids. Germline assignment: CDR1 MNHEY and CDR2 SMNVEV (reference sequence). V lost 2 bases, J lost 9 bases, and 8 bases stayed unmatched. The CDR3 is CASSLIFSSGGEQFF. CDR3 bases: TGTGCCAGCAGTTTAATCTTCAGTAGCGGGGGTGAGCAGTTCTTC.